This T cell receptor beta chain was sequenced during a study of blood T cell repertoires in COVID-19. About the research overall: Sites in the United States, Italy and Spain provided acute and convalescent COVID-19 samples. PBMCs, B-cell-depleted T cells, or T cells provided the cDNA or gDNA that made up the material.

The ends were cut back, 7 bases at V and 3 bases at J, with 10 bases in the middle. The V gene's germline CDR1 is MNHNY and CDR2 SVGAGI (reference sequence). The CDR3 has 12 amino acids. In the original analysis: Estimated nucleated cell counts came from reference gene primer amplification. Sequencing was performed with immunoSEQ multiplex PCR; in TCRdb, only in-frame clones are kept and a portion is missing. Clone size and V and J calls were adopted from that table, with D and trimming inferred from the DNA. The table shows about 30,000 clones, with 88% occurring only once. The rearrangement uses TRBV6-6 and TRBJ2-7, with D uncertain. This TCR was sampled from a human donor in a cohort sampled during active COVID-19. Sequenced sample: peripheral blood. The CDR3 is CASTLDGYEQYF. The CDR3 DNA sequence: TGTGCCAGCACCCTAGACGGCTACGAGCAGTACTTC.